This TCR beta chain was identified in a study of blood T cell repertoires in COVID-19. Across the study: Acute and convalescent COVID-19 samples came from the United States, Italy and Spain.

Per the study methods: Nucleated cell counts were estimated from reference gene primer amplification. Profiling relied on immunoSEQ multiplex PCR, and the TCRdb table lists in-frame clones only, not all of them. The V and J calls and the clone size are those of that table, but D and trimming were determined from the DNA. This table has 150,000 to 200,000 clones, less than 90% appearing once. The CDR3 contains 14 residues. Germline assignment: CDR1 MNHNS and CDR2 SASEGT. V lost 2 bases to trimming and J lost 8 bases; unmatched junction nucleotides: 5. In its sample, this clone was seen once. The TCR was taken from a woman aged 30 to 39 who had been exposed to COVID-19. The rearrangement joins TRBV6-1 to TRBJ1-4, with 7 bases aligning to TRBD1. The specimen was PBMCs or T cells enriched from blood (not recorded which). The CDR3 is CASSEIRGEEKLFF. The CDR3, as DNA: TGTGCCAGCAGTGAAATCAGGGGGGAAGAAAAACTGTTTTTT.